The rows below give T cell receptor beta chains drawn from one sample of a study of blood T cells in healthy people across ages. TCRdb reprocessed the 5' RACE reads via MiXCR and lists one record per CDR3 protein. The data show approximately 1.5 million distinct CDR3 sequences, with less than 45% seen just once and about 4% held by the top ten. The sequencing sample was made of blood. The source is a woman aged 18-30 years in good health. CDR3s include the opening cysteine and the closing phenylalanine or tryptophan. The D gene is left open where the match is weak. Part of the rows lack a size; the others show once, few, many or a class for expanded clones.

-,TRBV11-2,TRBJ2-3,-,TGTGCCAGCAGCTTAGATCACGGTGCAGTCACAGATACGCAGTATTTT,CASSLDHGAVTDTQYF
-,TRBV6-6,TRBJ2-1,few,TGTGCCAGCAGTTACTTTATAGCCTTCGGCGATGAGCAGTTCTTC,CASSYFIAFGDEQFF
-,TRBV20-1,TRBJ1-1,few,TGCAGTGCTAGTTCACAGATGAACACTGAAGCTTTCTTT,CSASSQMNTEAFF
-,TRBV30,TRBJ1-1,-,TGTGCCTACACTTGGAGCGTGAACACTGAAGCTTTCTTT,CAYTWSVNTEAFF
TRBD1,TRBV5-1,TRBJ1-3,-,TGCGCCAGCAGCCTGGAGGGACAGGGCAACACCATATATTTT,CASSLEGQGNTIYF
-,TRBV7-2,TRBJ2-1,-,TGTGCCAGCAGCCCCGGCAGGGACAATGAGCAGTTCTTC,CASSPGRDNEQFF
-,TRBV28,TRBJ2-7,-,TGTGCCAGCAGGGCCGCAGCTTATAGCGAGCAGTACTTC,CASRAAAYSEQYF
-,TRBV12-3/TRBV12-4,TRBJ2-7,few,TGTGCCAGCAGTCCACAAAACATCAAGGGCGAGCAGTACTTC,CASSPQNIKGEQYF
-,TRBV7-2,TRBJ2-7,once,TGTGCCAGCAGCTCTAGGGCAGGGGAATACGAGCAGTACTTC,CASSSRAGEYEQYF
-,TRBV12-3/TRBV12-4,TRBJ2-3,few,TGTGCCAGCAGGGAGTCCGGAGATGATACGCAGTATTTT,CASRESGDDTQYF
TRBD2,TRBV7-9,TRBJ2-3,-,TGTGCCAGCAGCTTACGCGGGAGGGCCGAGTTCGGAACAGATACGCAGTATTTT,CASSLRGRAEFGTDTQYF
TRBD2,TRBV7-9,TRBJ2-2,many,TGTGCCAGCAGCCGAGGACTAGCGGGGACCGGGGAGCTGTTTTTT,CASSRGLAGTGELFF
-,TRBV28,TRBJ2-3,-,TGTGCCAGCAGCCCCCTATTTGGGTCTAGCACAGATACGCAGTATTTT,CASSPLFGSSTDTQYF
-,TRBV14,TRBJ2-5,-,TGTGCCAGCAGCCCTACGGGAGAGGAGGGTGAGACCCAGTACTTC,CASSPTGEEGETQYF
TRBD2,TRBV12-3/TRBV12-4,TRBJ2-1,-,TGTGCCAGCAGTCAAGTGGGACTAGCGGGAGTAGCCTACAATGAGCAGTTCTTC,CASSQVGLAGVAYNEQFF
TRBD2,TRBV7-9,TRBJ2-7,once,TGTGCCAGCAGTTCCCGGGGGAGGGCACGATACGAGCAGTACTTC,CASSSRGRARYEQYF
TRBD1,TRBV13,TRBJ1-2,-,TGTGCCAGCAGCCCATTGACAGGGGCGGCCGCGGTCCATGGCTACACCTTC,CASSPLTGAAAVHGYTF
-,TRBV2,TRBJ1-1,few,TGTGCCAGCAGCGCCGGACGTTCCACTGAAGCTTTCTTT,CASSAGRSTEAFF
TRBD2,TRBV12-3/TRBV12-4,TRBJ2-1,-,TGTGCCCGCAGTCGACTAGCCCTGAATGAGCAGTTCTTC,CARSRLALNEQFF
-,TRBV20-1,TRBJ2-5,-,TGCAGTGCTAGAGGTGACAGCAGTCAAGAGACCCAGTACTTC,CSARGDSSQETQYF
TRBD1,TRBV12-3/TRBV12-4,TRBJ1-1,few,TGTGCCAGCACCTTGGGGACAGCAATGAACACTGAAGCTTTCTTT,CASTLGTAMNTEAFF
TRBD2,TRBV15,TRBJ2-4,-,TGTGCCACCAACAGGGGACTAGCGGGATCCAAAAACATTCAGTACTTC,CATNRGLAGSKNIQYF
-,TRBV6-5,TRBJ2-1,-,TGTGCCAGCACCAAGGCGGAGGGGGCGCGCTACAATGAGCAGTTCTTC,CASTKAEGARYNEQFF
TRBD2,TRBV10-3,TRBJ2-7,-,TGTGCCATCAGCGGACTAGCGGGGCCCTACGAGCAGTACTTC,CAISGLAGPYEQYF
-,TRBV27,TRBJ1-5,-,TGTGCCAGCAGACCGGACCCATATAGCAATCAGCCCCAGCATTTT,CASRPDPYSNQPQHF
-,TRBV20-1,TRBJ2-7,many,TGCAGTGCACACCGCGGACAGAGCTACGAGCAGTACTTC,CSAHRGQSYEQYF
TRBD2,TRBV20-1,TRBJ2-1,-,TGCAGTGCTAGAGGGACTAGCGGGAGGGCCATGCGTGAGCAGTTCTTC,CSARGTSGRAMREQFF
-,TRBV3-1,TRBJ1-1,-,TGTGCCAGCAGCCCGGAATTGCGGATGTCTGAAGCTTTCTTT,CASSPELRMSEAFF
-,TRBV12-3/TRBV12-4,TRBJ2-1,few,TGTGCCAGCAGCAAGGACTCATCCTACAATGAGCAGTTCTTC,CASSKDSSYNEQFF